This TCR beta chain appears in the sequencing data of a study of regulatory T cells in long-lasting Graves disease (dated by TCRdb to the early 2020s). Concerning the study at large: Antithyroid drugs had been taken for less than 3 months by newly diagnosed Graves' disease patients. A total of about 35 samples underwent TCR sequencing: around 13 from persistent and about 20 from newly diagnosed Graves' disease patients. This study used TCR sequencing and RNA sequencing of peripheral blood to compare persistent Graves' disease patients against newly diagnosed Graves' disease patients. The study was registered as a clinical trial and conducted in China. The study at large found these results: The authors acknowledged the small sample size as a limitation that may reduce accuracy. Persistent patients shared more public clonotypes among themselves (around 2,800) than newly diagnosed patients did (nearly 1,000). Only the TCR beta chain was sequenced and analyzed. Lower TCR Shannon entropy and fewer highly expanded clones were observed in persistent Graves' disease patients than in newly diagnosed patients, which suggested clonal expansion. Preferential use of TRBV28, TRBJ1-2 and TRBJ2-5 was observed in persistent disease, whereas TRBV20-1 and TRBJ2-1 were favored in newly diagnosed disease. The study examined only peripheral blood because the primary lesion, thyroid tissue, could not be accessed.

Ten or more counts support this clonotype. Its antigen is unknown. There are no base qualities to consult, and no much larger clone falls within one base. A distance of 12 bases separates the germline ends of V and J, which lose 5 bases and 4 bases respectively. From the cysteine up to the phenylalanine, the CDR3 has a length of 13 residues. Only CDR3 DNA remains: 39 bases, in frame from the first base. CDR1 and CDR2 are drawn from the germline V gene: SGHTA, FQGNSA. Receptors were amplified or captured by multiplex PCR. Instrument on record: Illumina HiSeq 4000. TCR beta libraries were built with iRepertoire HTBI primers and Arm-PCR amplification of CDR3 regions. Before sequencing, the PCR products underwent gel purification. As for the original processing: A total of 62 TRBV and some 15 TRBJ segments were identified across samples and were used for gene usage analysis of CDR3 amino acid clonotypes. COPE and FqMerger were used to merge the filtered high-quality paired reads into contigs. BLAST was used to align contigs to IMGT TRBV, TRBD and TRBJ reference genes, with CDR3 defined following IMGT. Highly expanded clones were defined as clonotypes with a frequency above 0.1%. Shannon entropy was used to measure repertoire diversity, and the Gini coefficient was used to measure V-J evenness. A clonotype found in more than one individual was treated as public. Clones were called with MiXCR by TCRdb after fastp trimmed the public reads at Q25, and only in-frame beta chains were retained. CDR3 protein duplicates are merged, each entry listing the most common genes and DNA. Here the V and J calls rest on TCRdb's processing, not on the authors' analysis. This sample has some 370,000 distinct CDR3 sequences in its table, and approximately 12% of those were observed once. The leading ten clones occupy 15% to 20% of the sample.

The label giving this sample's time point can be read as: newly diagnosed GD, antithyroid drugs for less than 3 months. For both TCR sequencing and RNA sequencing, RNA was extracted from PBMCs using TRIzol. Graves' disease was diagnosed according to American Thyroid Association guidelines. The patients came from an endocrinology department in Xi'an, China. From each patient, approximately 9 milliliters of peripheral blood was collected into an EDTA anticoagulant tube. Ficoll Paque Plus density gradient separation was used to isolate PBMCs, and no additional T cell sorting was done. An Agilent 2100 Bioanalyzer and agarose gel were used to check RNA quality, while a NanoDrop 2000 measured RNA concentration. The same sample was also used in a study of T cells in Graves' hyperthyroidism and ophthalmopathy. In that second paper, the authors write: Stable Graves' hyperthyroidism was defined as the absence of progression to ophthalmopathy over 18 months of follow-up. Hyperthyroidism patients were aged 18 to 65 years and newly diagnosed, with disease duration of less than 2 months. Any patient with an uncontrolled infection, another autoimmune disease, pregnancy or lactation was excluded. Diagnoses relied on clinical symptoms, serum thyroxine and TRAb, thyroid ultrasound and orbital computed tomography. The TCR CDR3 was subjected to a first round of RT-PCR using the HTBI primer set and the Qiagen OneStep RT-PCR kit. Blood samples also contained most of the expanded thyroid clonotypes (frequency above 0.001), which suggests that blood repertoires may reflect thyroid immune responses. Ophthalmopathy was separated from stable hyperthyroidism by a 13 V-J signature model, with around 90% sensitivity and roughly 81% specificity obtained in cross-validation and 80%/75% obtained in testing. In validation, progression to ophthalmopathy was predicted by the model with nearly 71% sensitivity and roughly 76% specificity, a median of approximately 6.5 months before onset. A discovery cohort of 95 to 100 patients, roughly 45 with Graves' ophthalmopathy and 55 to 60 with stable Graves' hyperthyroidism, was used to find distinguishing TCR V-J signatures. Prospective prediction of ophthalmopathy was tested in an independent validation cohort consisting of roughly 20 hyperthyroidism patients and around 16 patients who later progressed to ophthalmopathy. For training and testing, the approximately 97 patients in the discovery cohort were randomly divided in a 7:3 ratio. The study also compared thyroid tissue and blood T-cell repertoires from 6 or 7 Graves' hyperthyroidism patients. After sampling, hyperthyroidism patients received methimazole starting at 30 mg daily, and ophthalmopathy patients received high-dose intravenous methylprednisolone. A second multiplex PCR round built the libraries, followed by size selection and purification. The libraries were sequenced on an Illumina HiSeq2000 using paired-end 100 bp reads. SOAPnuke was used to process the raw data, with reads discarded if the reads contained adapters or uncalled bases, had a mean Phred below 15, or lacked an exact constant-primer or identifier match. COPE v1.2.5 was used to merge the high-quality paired reads, and each unique nucleotide sequence was defined as a clonotype. MiTCR v1.1 was used to align clonotypes to the IMGT TRBV, TRBD and TRBJ reference segments. Only V-J combinations with frequency above 0.0001, covering 99% to 99.2% of repertoires, were analysed. The TCS score was defined as F50 (clonal expansion) divided by E x V (chaos), with BLOSUM62-based TCRdist calculated between CDR3 peptides within each V-J. Welch's t-statistics and random forest reduced fewer than 550 V-J features to 10 to 15, which were used in a naive Bayes classifier (R e1071). No statistical method was used to set the sample size in advance, and investigators knew the group allocation. The paper describes TCR Vbeta CDR3 sequencing of 140 or so peripheral blood samples, made up of 43 ophthalmopathy patients, 70 to 75 hyperthyroidism patients and roughly 17 progressor patients.

The receptor chain draws on TRBV7-2 and TRBJ2-7; the D gene identity is not certain. Material: peripheral blood mononuclear cells (PBMCs), obtained at new diagnosis, from a patient treated with antithyroid drugs. The TCR comes from a woman aged 18-35 years with Graves disease. Donor details come from another sample of the same person, matched by shared clones. The DNA sequence reads TGTGCCAGCAGCCCCTTTCGGGCGTACGAGCAGTACTTC. The translation is CASSPFRAYEQYF.